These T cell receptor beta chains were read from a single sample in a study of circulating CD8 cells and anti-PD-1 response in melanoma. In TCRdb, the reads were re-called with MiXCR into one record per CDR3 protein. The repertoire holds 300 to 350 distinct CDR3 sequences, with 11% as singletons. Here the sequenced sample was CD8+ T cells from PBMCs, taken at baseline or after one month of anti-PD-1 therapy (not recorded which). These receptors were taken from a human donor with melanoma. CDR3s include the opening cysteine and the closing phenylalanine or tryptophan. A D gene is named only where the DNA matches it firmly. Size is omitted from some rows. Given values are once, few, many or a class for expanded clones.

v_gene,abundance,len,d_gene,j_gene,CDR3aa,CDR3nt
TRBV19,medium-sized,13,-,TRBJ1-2,CASSIQGLTGYTF,TGTGCCAGTAGCATACAGGGTTTGACTGGCTACACCTTC
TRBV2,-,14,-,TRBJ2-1,CASSEFRRPDEQFF,TGTGCCAGCAGTGAATTTCGTAGACCCGATGAGCAGTTCTTC
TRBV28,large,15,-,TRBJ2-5,CASSIEWGAQETQYF,TGTGCCAGCAGTATTGAATGGGGGGCCCAAGAGACCCAGTACTTC
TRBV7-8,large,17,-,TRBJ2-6,CASSLVLGDSGANVLTF,TGTGCCAGCAGCTTAGTATTAGGGGACTCTGGGGCCAACGTCCTGACTTTC
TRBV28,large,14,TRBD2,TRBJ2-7,CASSLLAGAYEQYF,TGTGCCAGCAGTTTACTAGCGGGAGCCTACGAGCAGTACTTC
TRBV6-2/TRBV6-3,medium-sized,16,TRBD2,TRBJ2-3,CASSYSLAGGTDTQYF,TGTGCCAGCAGTTACTCACTAGCGGGGGGCACAGATACGCAGTATTTT
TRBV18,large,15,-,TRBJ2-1,CASSPTGYSLDEQFF,TGTGCCAGCTCACCTACAGGGTACTCTTTGGATGAGCAGTTCTTC
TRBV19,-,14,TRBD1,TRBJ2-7,CASSPLQGAYEQYF,TGTGCCAGTAGTCCCCTACAGGGGGCTTACGAGCAGTACTTC
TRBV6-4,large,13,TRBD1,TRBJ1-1,CASSDTQGAEAFF,TGTGCCAGCAGTGACACACAGGGGGCTGAAGCTTTCTTT
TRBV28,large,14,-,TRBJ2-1,CASTLDLTGNEQFF,TGTGCCAGCACCTTGGACCTCACTGGTAATGAGCAGTTCTTC
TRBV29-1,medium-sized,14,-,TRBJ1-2,CSVEGTVTNYGYTF,TGCAGCGTTGAAGGGACAGTAACTAACTATGGCTACACCTTC
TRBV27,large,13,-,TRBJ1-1,CASSPRGNTEAFF,TGTGCCAGCAGTCCCCGGGGCAACACTGAAGCTTTCTTT
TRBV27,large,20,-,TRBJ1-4,CASRATSGGWRDATNEKLFF,TGTGCCAGCAGAGCTACCTCAGGAGGATGGAGGGATGCAACTAATGAAAAACTGTTTTTT
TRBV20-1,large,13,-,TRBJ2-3,CSAPVEFTDTQYF,TGCAGTGCCCCGGTGGAGTTTACGGATACGCAGTATTTT
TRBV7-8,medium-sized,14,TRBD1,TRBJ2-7,CASSSDRGIYEQYF,TGTGCCAGCAGCTCCGACAGGGGAATCTACGAGCAGTACTTC
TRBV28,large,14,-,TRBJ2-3,CASSLAGTADTQYF,TGTGCCAGCAGTTTGGCGGGGACGGCAGATACGCAGTATTTT
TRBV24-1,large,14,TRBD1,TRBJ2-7,CATSATDRAHEQYF,TGTGCCACCAGTGCTACCGACAGGGCCCACGAGCAGTACTTC
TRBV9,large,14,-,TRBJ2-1,CASSVAGTYNEQFF,TGTGCCAGCAGCGTAGCAGGTACCTACAATGAGCAGTTCTTC
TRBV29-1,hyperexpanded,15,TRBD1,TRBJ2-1,CSVENQGVSYNEQFF,TGCAGCGTTGAAAATCAGGGGGTCTCCTACAATGAGCAGTTCTTC
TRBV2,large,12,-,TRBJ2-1,CASSWDDNEQFF,TGTGCCAGCAGTTGGGATGACAATGAGCAGTTCTTC
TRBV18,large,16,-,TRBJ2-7,CASSPEGQSLLYEQYF,TGTGCCAGCTCACCAGAAGGACAGTCGCTTCTCTACGAGCAGTACTTC
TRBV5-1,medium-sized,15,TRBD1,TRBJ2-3,CASSLDRGISDTQYF,TGCGCCAGCAGCTTGGACAGGGGGATCTCGGATACGCAGTATTTT